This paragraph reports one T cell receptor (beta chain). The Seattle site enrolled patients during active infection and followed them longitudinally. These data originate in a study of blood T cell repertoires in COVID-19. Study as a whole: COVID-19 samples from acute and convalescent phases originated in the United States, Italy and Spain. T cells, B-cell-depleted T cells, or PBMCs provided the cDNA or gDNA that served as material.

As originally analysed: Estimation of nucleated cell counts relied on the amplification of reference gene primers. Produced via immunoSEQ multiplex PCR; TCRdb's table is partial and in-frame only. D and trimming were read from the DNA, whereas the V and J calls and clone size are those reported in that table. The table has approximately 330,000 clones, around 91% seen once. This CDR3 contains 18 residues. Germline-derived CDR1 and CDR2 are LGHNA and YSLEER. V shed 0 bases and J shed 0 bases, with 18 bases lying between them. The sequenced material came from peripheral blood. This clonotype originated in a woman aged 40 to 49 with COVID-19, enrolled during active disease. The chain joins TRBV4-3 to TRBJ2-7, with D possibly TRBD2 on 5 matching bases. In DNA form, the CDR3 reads TGCGCCAGCAGCCAAGACGGCCTCGGCAACGCGGGCTCCTACGAGCAGTACTTC. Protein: CASSQDGLGNAGSYEQYF.